These 27 T cell receptor beta chains came from one sample sequenced in a study of shared clonotypes between healthy human individuals. Assay used: immunoSEQ multiplex PCR; TCRdb lists only in-frame clones, some missing. The sample yields over 75,000 clones, 68% seen once. The sequencing sample was made of memory CD8+ T cells sorted from blood. Subset here: CD45RO+ cells pooled with CCR7-negative TemRA cells. The receptors come from a man aged 25 to 40 in good health.

The chain links TRBV6-5 to TRBJ2-7; D uncertain. This CDR3 spans 11 amino acids. Trimming took 8 bases from V and 1 from J, leaving 6 bases between them. Germline V gene lookup returns CDR1 MNHEY and CDR2 SVGAGI. CDR3 loop: CASGNSYEQYF. CDR3 DNA: TGTGCCAGCGGGAATTCCTACGAGCAGTACTTC.

This chain links TRBV7-8 with TRBJ2-2, with D possibly matching TRBD2 (6 bases). CDR3 length: 19 residues. Per the germline V gene, CDR1 is SGHVS and CDR2 is FQNEAQ. Between the trimmed V and J ends, which lost 5 bases and 0 bases, there was a span of 22 bases. CDR3 in amino acids: CASSAHRKGLSSNTGELFF. The CDR3 nucleotides read TGTGCCAGCAGCGCGCACCGCAAGGGACTGTCCTCGAACACCGGGGAGCTGTTTTTT.

The gene calls are TRBV7-9 and TRBJ2-3; the D gene is possibly TRBD2 (5 bases). The CDR3 sequence is 15 residues long. Germline V CDR1 and CDR2: SEHNR, FQNEAQ (reference sequence). V was trimmed by 2 bases and J by 0 bases, leaving 9 bases between them. This chain's CDR3 is CASSLYGGSTDTQYF. The CDR3 region has the DNA TGTGCCAGCAGCTTATACGGCGGGAGCACAGATACGCAGTATTTT.

This clone was seen a single time. A read error is likely here: a far larger clone is one base away. The J gene is TRBJ2-7, the V gene TRBV2; D is uncertain. Per germline, CDR1 SNHLY and CDR2 FYNNEI. V shed 2 bases and J shed 3 bases, with 2 bases lying between them. The CDR3 contains 11 residues. DNA of the CDR3: TGTGCCAGCAGTGAATACTACGAGCAGTACTTC. This sequence encodes CASSEYYEQYF.

The chain recombines TRBV7-8 with TRBJ2-1; D call uncertain. V was trimmed by 1 base and J by 6 bases, leaving 16 bases between them. The germline V gene encodes CDR1 SGHVS and CDR2 FQNEAQ. This CDR3 has 16 amino acids. CDR3 DNA sequence: TGTGCCAGCAGCTTAGGATCCGCCTCAGGTGGCAATGAGCAGTTCTTC. Amino acids: CASSLGSASGGNEQFF.

This clone was seen at least ten times. The chain is built from TRBV4-2 and TRBJ2-4; D not certain. This CDR3 contains 14 residues. Germline lookup yields CDR1 LGHNA and CDR2 YNFKEQ. V was shortened by 4 bases and J by 1 base, with 8 bases between the two germline ends. CDR3 DNA sequence: TGTGCCAGCAGCCCGACCCTGGCCAAAAACATTCAGTACTTC. Protein: CASSPTLAKNIQYF.

This clone was counted between two and nine times. The chain recombines TRBV10-1 with TRBJ2-7; 10 positions agree with TRBD2. The CDR3 sequence is 15 residues long. With V trimmed by 8 bases and J by 5 bases, 12 bases remained unmatched. Germline values: CDR1 WNHNN, CDR2 SYGVQD (reference sequence). CDR3 residues: CASSLTSGIGDEQYF. CDR3 bases: TGCGCCAGCTCTCTCACTAGCGGGATAGGCGACGAGCAGTACTTC.

The chain uses TRBV7-9 and TRBJ2-5, with D possibly called TRBD1 or TRBD2 (5 bases each). This CDR3 spans 18 amino acids. Per the germline V gene, CDR1 is SEHNR and CDR2 is FQNEAQ (reference sequence). The V end was cut by 3 bases, the J end by 5 bases, with 25 bases between. Here the CDR3 DNA reads TGTGCCAGCAGCTTTCCTAGCTGGAGACAGACACGCACGGAGACCCAGTACTTC. It translates to CASSFPSWRQTRTETQYF.

In its sample, this clone was seen once. The chain employs TRBV27 and TRBJ2-1; TRBD2 might be the D (6 bases). V was clipped by 6 bases and J by 10 bases, with 13 bases between them. This CDR3 is built from 12 residues. Germline assignment: CDR1 MNHEY and CDR2 SMNVEV (reference sequence). CDR3 in DNA: TGTGCCAGCAGCGGGACTCCTTCCGAGCAGTTCTTC. It specifies CASSGTPSEQFF.

The sample holds one count of this clone. This sequence joins TRBV7-3 and TRBJ2-5; 7 bases align to TRBD2. Germline lookup yields CDR1 SGHTA and CDR2 FQGTGA. Trimming took 4 bases from V and 0 from J; bases not matched to a gene: 11. The CDR3 length is 17 residues. The CDR3 sequence: CASSWRLAGEYQETQYF. As DNA, the CDR3 is TGTGCCAGCAGCTGGAGACTAGCTGGGGAGTACCAAGAGACCCAGTACTTC. Variable domain in full (rest from reference TRBV7-3 and TRBJ2-5): GAGVSQTPSNKVTEKGKYVELRCDPISGHTALYWYRQSLGQGPEFLIYFQGTGAADDSGLPNDRFFAVRPEGSVSTLKIQRTERGDSAVYLCASSWRLAGEYQETQYFGPGTRLLVL.

The genes are TRBV29-1 and TRBJ2-2, with D perhaps TRBD1 (6 bases). V was clipped by 7 bases and J by 4 bases, with 19 bases between them. Per the germline V gene, CDR1 is SQVTM and CDR2 is ANQGSEA. The CDR3 is made up of 15 amino acids. CDR3 bases: TGCAGCGCCGAAGGTGGGGGCATAAGCACCGGGGAGCTGTTTTTT. Protein: CSAEGGGISTGELFF.

The chain combines TRBV30 with TRBJ2-2; D not certain. CDR1 is GTSNPN and CDR2 is SVGIG in the germline V gene (reference sequence). The CDR3 length is 11 residues. The ends were cut back, 1 base at V and 6 bases at J, with 3 bases in the middle. CDR3 DNA: TGTGCCTGGAGTGAGGCCGGGGAGCTGTTTTTT. Its protein product is CAWSEAGELFF.

This clone was found a few times. The chain combines TRBV27 with TRBJ2-1; tentative D call: TRBD1 (5 bases). CDR1 MNHEY and CDR2 SMNVEV come from the germline V gene (reference sequence). The length of the CDR3 is 15 residues. The V end lost 5 bases, the J end lost 3 bases, and 14 bases lay between the germline ends. Here the CDR3 reads CASSPTQESYNEQFF. Written as DNA, the CDR3 is TGTGCCAGCAGTCCCACACAGGAGAGCTACAATGAGCAGTTCTTC.

The genes are TRBV2 and TRBJ2-7; D is unresolved. The germline V and J ends were trimmed by 2 bases and 5 bases, with 1 base remaining between them. Looked up from germline, CDR1 is SNHLY and CDR2 is FYNNEI. The CDR3 runs to 10 residues. The CDR3 bases are TGTGCCAGCAGTGAAAACGAGCAGTACTTC. Translating gives CASSENEQYF.

The genes are TRBV11-2 and TRBJ2-7; D uncertain. This CDR3 has 12 amino acids. Germline values: CDR1 SGHAT, CDR2 FQNNGV. The V and J ends lost 5 bases and 3 bases respectively, with 8 bases between them. The CDR3 spells CASSPAVYEQYF. In DNA, the CDR3 is TGTGCCAGCAGCCCTGCAGTCTACGAGCAGTACTTC.

The chain carries TRBV11-2 and TRBJ2-2; 9 bases line up with TRBD2. There are 15 residues in the CDR3. V lost 1 base to trimming and J lost 5 bases; unmatched junction nucleotides: 2. Germline V gene data show CDR1 as SGHAT and CDR2 as FQNNGV. The CDR3 spells CASSLGLAGTGELFF. CDR3 sequence (DNA): TGTGCCAGCAGCTTAGGGCTAGCGGGGACCGGGGAGCTGTTTTTT.

This chain links TRBV7-9 with TRBJ2-5, with TRBD1 matching over 10 bases. Matching the DNA end better, TRBJ2-7 makes the J call doubtful. Looked up from germline, CDR1 is SEHNR and CDR2 is FQNEAQ (reference sequence). The CDR3 is 17 residues long. For the CDR3, the DNA is TGTGCCAGCAGCTCGTCCCGAGGAGACAGGGGGCACCACGAGCAGTACTTC. It encodes CASSSSRGDRGHHEQYF.

J is TRBJ2-1 and V is TRBV6-5; 9 bases are shared with TRBD2. J was trimmed by 9 bases and V by 6 bases; bases with no gene match: 9. The CDR3 extends over 14 amino acids. Looked up from germline, CDR1 is MNHEY and CDR2 is SVGAGI. The CDR3 is CASSPGTSSGEQFF. CDR3 nucleotide sequence: TGTGCCAGCAGCCCAGGGACTAGCTCAGGTGAGCAGTTCTTC.

The chain joins TRBV5-6 to TRBJ2-3; D remains ambiguous. Deletions cut 2 bases from V and 2 bases from J, with 6 bases between. Germline CDR1 and CDR2: SGHDT and YYEEEE. The CDR3 spans 13 residues. This CDR3 reads CASSFGSTDTQYF. The CDR3 DNA sequence: TGTGCCAGCAGCTTTGGCTCCACAGATACGCAGTATTTT.

This clone has just a few counts. The rearrangement links TRBV29-1 to TRBJ2-1; no firm D call. Germline CDR1 reads SQVTM; CDR2 reads ANQGSEA. This CDR3 contains 17 residues. V gave up 8 bases and J gave up 0 bases, with 23 bases separating them. The chain's CDR3 is CSPRPRLRSSSYNEQFF. The CDR3 region has the DNA TGCAGCCCGCGACCCCGGTTGAGATCAAGCTCCTACAATGAGCAGTTCTTC.

The chain has TRBV30 and TRBJ1-5; 11 bases align to TRBD1. Germline V gene sequence: CDR1 GTSNPN, CDR2 SVGIG (reference sequence). The length of the CDR3 is 17 residues. Trimming removed 0 bases from V and 7 bases from J; junction bases left unmatched: 11. CDR3 sequence: CAWSVSGTGGSYQPQHF. The CDR3 coding sequence is TGTGCCTGGAGTGTCTCCGGGACAGGGGGAAGTTACCAGCCCCAGCATTTT. Variable domain in full (rest from reference TRBV30 and TRBJ1-5): SQTIHQWPATLVQPVGSPLSLECTVEGTSNPNLYWYRQAAGRGLQLLFYSVGIGQISSEVPQNLSASRPQDRQFILSSKKLLLSDSGFYLCAWSVSGTGGSYQPQHFGDGTRLSIL.

A word on this clone: Germline and junction disagree at one end, which may indicate a read error. J is TRBJ2-2 and V is TRBV5-1; 9 nucleotides line up with TRBD2. The CDR3 totals 14 residues. CDR1 and CDR2 (germline): SGHRS, YFSETQ. The CDR3 protein is CASKTSGPTGELFF. In DNA form, the CDR3 reads TGCGCCAGCAAAACTAGCGGGCCCACCGGGGAGTTGTTTTTT.

The rearrangement links TRBV2 to TRBJ2-5; TRBD1 matches at 10 bases. Germline V gives CDR1 SNHLY, CDR2 FYNNEI. Germline trimming cut 9 bases from V and 5 bases from J; bases unmatched to any gene: 21. There are 18 residues in the CDR3. The CDR3 region has the DNA TGTGCCAGAATGGGACGCATCCGGGACAGGGGATTGTTGGAGACCCAGTACTTC. This codes for CARMGRIRDRGLLETQYF. Drawing the rest from reference TRBV2 and TRBJ2-5, the complete variable domain is EPEVTQTPSHQVTQMGQEVILRCVPISNHLYFYWYRQILGQKVEFLVSFYNNEISEKSEIFDDQFSVERPDGSNFTLKIRSTKLEDSAMYFCARMGRIRDRGLLETQYFGPGTRLLVL.

This clone was seen only a few times. This sequence may be a read error, since a much larger clone differs from it by one base. The rearrangement uses TRBV6-1 and TRBJ1-1, with D perhaps TRBD1 (5 bases). Per germline, CDR1 MNHNS and CDR2 SASEGT. The CDR3 loop spans 13 amino acids. V lost 6 bases to trimming and J lost 7 bases, with 15 bases between them. As DNA, the CDR3 is TGTGCCAGCAGCCGACAGACCGGTGGTGAAGCTTTCTTT. This translates into CASSRQTGGEAFF.

This clone was detected only a few times. This sequence joins TRBV6-4 and TRBJ2-7, with 12 bases fitting TRBD2. Germline CDR1 is MRHNA and CDR2 is SNTAGT. The trim removed 0 bases at V and 3 bases at J, leaving 0 bases unmatched. The CDR3 loop spans 15 amino acids. This CDR3 reads CASSDSTSGSYEQYF. The CDR3 nucleotides are TGTGCCAGCAGTGACTCGACTAGCGGGAGCTACGAGCAGTACTTC.

This clone was counted a few times. The J gene is TRBJ2-1, the V gene TRBV5-1; no definite D call. Trimming pared 2 bases from V and 5 bases from J, leaving 5 bases between. Germline lookup yields CDR1 SGHRS and CDR2 YFSETQ. This CDR3 comprises 12 residues. As DNA, the CDR3 is TGCGCCAGCAGCTTCGCGGACAATGAGCAGTTCTTC. Its protein product is CASSFADNEQFF.

J is TRBJ2-5 and V is TRBV7-2; the D is unclear. CDR1 is SGHTA, CDR2 FQGNSA, per germline. The CDR3 is 14 residues long. V was shortened by 2 bases and J by 5 bases, with 12 bases between the two germline ends. The CDR3 reads CASSLSGLGETQYF. DNA of the CDR3: TGTGCCAGCAGCTTATCGGGCCTCGGGGAGACCCAGTACTTC.